This T cell receptor beta chain was identified in a study of blood T cell repertoires in COVID-19. Study context: The cDNA or gDNA used as material had been derived from T cells, B-cell-depleted T cells, or PBMCs.

This clone was recorded a few times. Deletions cut 3 bases from V and 1 base from J, with 10 bases between. Germline CDR1 SEHNR, CDR2 FQNEAQ (reference sequence). The CDR3 extends over 15 amino acids. TCRdb's table, derived via immunoSEQ multiplex PCR, lists solely in-frame clones and lacks some. Of more than 95,000 clones detected, around 80% appear once; the ten largest clones hold approximately 3.9%. The rearrangement joins TRBV7-9 to TRBJ1-3, with D unclear. The specimen sequenced was peripheral blood. The receptor's source is a woman aged 45-65 years with acute or convalescent COVID-19. The DNA for the CDR3 is TGTGCCAGCAGCTTGCAGGCTTTATCTGGAAACACCATATATTTT. It codes for CASSLQALSGNTIYF.